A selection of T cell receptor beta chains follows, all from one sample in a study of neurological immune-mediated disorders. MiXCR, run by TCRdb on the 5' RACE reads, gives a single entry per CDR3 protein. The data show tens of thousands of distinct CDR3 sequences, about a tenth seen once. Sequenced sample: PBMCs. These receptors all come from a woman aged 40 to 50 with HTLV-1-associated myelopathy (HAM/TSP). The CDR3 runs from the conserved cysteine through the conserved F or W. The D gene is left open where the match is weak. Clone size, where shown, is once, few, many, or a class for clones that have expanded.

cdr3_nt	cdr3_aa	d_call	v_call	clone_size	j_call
TGTGCCAGCAGCTTAACTTATGGTGGGGATGGCATTCAGTACTTC	CASSLTYGGDGIQYF	-	TRBV7-3	many	TRBJ2-4
TGTGCCAGCACCCGAGGAGGGGGGGGGTACAATGAGCAGTTCTTC	CASTRGGGGYNEQFF	-	TRBV6-6	many	TRBJ2-1
TGCGCCAGCAGCCCTTCTGGCAGTGACTATGGCTACACCTTC	CASSPSGSDYGYTF	-	TRBV5-1	many	TRBJ1-2
TGTGCCAGCAGTTATGGAGGGCCCACGACTGAAGCTTTCTTT	CASSYGGPTTEAFF	-	TRBV6-6	many	TRBJ1-1
TGCGCCAGCAGGGGTGAAGACAATCAGCCCCAGCATTTT	CASRGEDNQPQHF	-	TRBV5-1	many	TRBJ1-5
TGTGCCAGCAGCTTTAGGGGAGGGACCAAAAACATTCAGTACTTC	CASSFRGGTKNIQYF	TRBD2	TRBV5-5	many	TRBJ2-4
TGTGCCACCAGTGACCGTGAAGTAGGGCCGGGGGCCGGCACCGGGGAGCTGTTTTTT	CATSDREVGPGAGTGELFF	-	TRBV24-1	-	TRBJ2-2
TGCAGTGCTAGAGGGACAGTGAACACTGAAGCTTTCTTT	CSARGTVNTEAFF	-	TRBV20-1	many	TRBJ1-1
TGTGCCAGCAGTAATCTCAGGGGGGCTAAGCAGTTCTTC	CASSNLRGAKQFF	-	TRBV25-1	-	TRBJ2-1
TGTGCCAGCAGCTTAAACGTGGGGCCCAACACCGGGGAGCTGTTTTTT	CASSLNVGPNTGELFF	-	TRBV7-2	many	TRBJ2-2
TGTGCCATCGGCTGGCCCAATGAGCAGTTCTTC	CAIGWPNEQFF	-	TRBV10-3	many	TRBJ2-1
TGCAGTGGAAGGACAGGGAATTCACCCCTCCACTTT	CSGRTGNSPLHF	TRBD1	TRBV20-1	many	TRBJ1-6
TGTGCCAGCAGCCAAGGACAGGGTATCAACGAGCAGTACTTC	CASSQGQGINEQYF	TRBD1	TRBV3-1	-	TRBJ2-7
TGTGCCAGCAGTTCTGGGTCTCGTAGTGAAAGCAATCAGCCCCAGCATTTT	CASSSGSRSESNQPQHF	-	TRBV12-3/TRBV12-4	many	TRBJ1-5
TGTGCCAGCAGTCCTGTCGACCCTTCCTCCTACAATGAGCAGTTCTTC	CASSPVDPSSYNEQFF	-	TRBV28	many	TRBJ2-1
TGTGCCAGCAGCCACTCGACGCTCCGGGACAGGGGGCTCGCTGAAGCTTTCTTT	CASSHSTLRDRGLAEAFF	TRBD1	TRBV14	many	TRBJ1-1
TGTGCCAGCAGCCTGGGGCTATCCAACGAGCAGTACTTC	CASSLGLSNEQYF	-	TRBV5-5	many	TRBJ2-7
TGTGCCATCAGTGACGGTCAGACCTCCCAAGAGACCCGGTACTTC	CAISDGQTSQETRYF	-	TRBV10-3	many	TRBJ2-5
TGCGCCAGCAGCGTGACAGGGGGCGTAAACTATGGCTACACCTTC	CASSVTGGVNYGYTF	TRBD1	TRBV5-1	many	TRBJ1-2
TGTGCCACCAGGGGCCAGTTTAACACTGAAGCTTTCTTT	CATRGQFNTEAFF	-	TRBV24-1	many	TRBJ1-1
TGTGCCAGCACTCGGGACTCAGCGGATACGCAGTATTTT	CASTRDSADTQYF	-	TRBV12-3/TRBV12-4	many	TRBJ2-3
TGTGCCAGCAGTGAAGGTATACCGGGACAGGTTGAAGCTTTCTTT	CASSEGIPGQVEAFF	TRBD1	TRBV6-1	many	TRBJ1-1
TGTGCCAGCAGCTTAGTTAGCGGGAGAATCTACAATGAGCAGTTCTTC	CASSLVSGRIYNEQFF	TRBD2	TRBV11-2	many	TRBJ2-1
TGCGCCAGCAGCCAACCTCGGAGGGGACGGGGCTACGAGCAGTACTTC	CASSQPRRGRGYEQYF	-	TRBV4-1	many	TRBJ2-7
TGCGCCAGCAGCTTGCAGGGGCGGAACACTGAAGCTTTCTTT	CASSLQGRNTEAFF	-	TRBV5-1	many	TRBJ1-1
TGTGCCAGCAGTTTCAACCGTAACTCCTACGAGCAGTACTTC	CASSFNRNSYEQYF	-	TRBV27	many	TRBJ2-7
TGTGCCAGCTCACCACCCCGGGACTCGGGTTACTATGGCTACACCTTC	CASSPPRDSGYYGYTF	-	TRBV18	many	TRBJ1-2
TGCGCCAGCAGCCAATATAGGGGTGAGCAGTTCTTC	CASSQYRGEQFF	-	TRBV4-3	many	TRBJ2-1
TGTGCCAGCAGCCAAGATGCGGGAGGAGGGACCCAGTACTTC	CASSQDAGGGTQYF	TRBD2	TRBV3-1	many	TRBJ2-5
TGTGCCACCAACGTGGGGTTCCAAGAGACCCAGTACTTC	CATNVGFQETQYF	-	TRBV7-2	many	TRBJ2-5
TGCAGTGCTAGGGTCGGTGCGGGGGGGGAGACCCAGTACTTC	CSARVGAGGETQYF	TRBD2	TRBV20-1	many	TRBJ2-5
TGTGCCAGCAGTTTCAACGGGGAAATGAGCACTGAAGCTTTCTTT	CASSFNGEMSTEAFF	-	TRBV6-5	medium-sized	TRBJ1-1
TGCGCCAGCAGCTTGGTTGACAGGGTTTCAGATACGCAGTATTTT	CASSLVDRVSDTQYF	TRBD1	TRBV5-1	many	TRBJ2-3
TGTGCCAGTAGTATGGGTACTTACACTGAAGCTTTCTTT	CASSMGTYTEAFF	-	TRBV19	-	TRBJ1-1